This T cell receptor beta chain was observed in a study of CD8+ T cells in alopecia areata. Remarks on this clone: Its antigen remains unknown.

Study outcomes and limitations: In blood and scalp, many expanded lesional clones persisted during tofacitinib.

Treatment given: oral pan-JAK inhibitor, 5-10 mg twice daily. The CDR3 consists of 13 residues. V was shortened by 5 bases and J by 4 bases, with 8 bases between the two germline ends. Per germline, CDR1 SSHAT and CDR2 FNYEAQ (reference sequence). Extracted from the samples, RNA was reverse transcribed into cDNA to serve as the sequencing template. The assay was immunoSEQ multiplex PCR, and TCRdb's table has in-frame clones only and misses some. The table lists approximately 210,000 clones, 66% of them singletons. The TCR sequence derives from a human donor with alopecia areata. Sequenced material: CD4+ T cells sorted from blood, taken around week 42, from a patient treated with tofacitinib. This rearrangement joins TRBV7-7 to TRBJ2-2, with a possible D match to TRBD2 (5 bases). CDR3 in amino acids: CASSRTSTGELFF. In DNA form, the CDR3 reads TGTGCCAGCAGCCGGACTTCCACCGGGGAGCTGTTTTTT.